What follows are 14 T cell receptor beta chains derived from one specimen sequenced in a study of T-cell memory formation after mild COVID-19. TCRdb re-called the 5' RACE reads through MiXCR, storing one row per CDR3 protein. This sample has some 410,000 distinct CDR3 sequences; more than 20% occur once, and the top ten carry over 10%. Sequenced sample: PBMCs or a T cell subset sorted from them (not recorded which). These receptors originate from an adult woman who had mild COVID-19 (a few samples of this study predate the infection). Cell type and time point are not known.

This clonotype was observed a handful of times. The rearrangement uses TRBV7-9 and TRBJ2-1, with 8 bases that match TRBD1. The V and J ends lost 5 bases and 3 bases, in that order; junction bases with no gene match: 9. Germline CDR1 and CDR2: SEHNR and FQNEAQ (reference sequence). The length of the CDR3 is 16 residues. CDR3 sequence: CASSPSDREIYNEQFF. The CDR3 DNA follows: TGTGCCAGCAGCCCTTCGGACAGGGAAATCTACAATGAGCAGTTCTTC.

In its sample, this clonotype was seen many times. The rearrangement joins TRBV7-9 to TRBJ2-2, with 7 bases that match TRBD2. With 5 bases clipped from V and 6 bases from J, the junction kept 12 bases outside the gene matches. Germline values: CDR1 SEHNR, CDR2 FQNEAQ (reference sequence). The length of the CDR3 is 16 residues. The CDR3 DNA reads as TGTGCCAGCAGCGATAGCGGGCGAGGATTCGCCGGGGAGCTGTTTTTT. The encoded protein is CASSDSGRGFAGELFF.

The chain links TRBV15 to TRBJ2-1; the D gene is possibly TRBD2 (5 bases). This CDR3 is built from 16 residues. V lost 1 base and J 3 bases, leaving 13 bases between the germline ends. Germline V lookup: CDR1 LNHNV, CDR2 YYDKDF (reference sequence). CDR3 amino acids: CATSRGTRPVYNEQFF. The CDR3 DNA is TGTGCCACCAGCAGAGGTACTAGGCCCGTCTACAATGAGCAGTTCTTC.

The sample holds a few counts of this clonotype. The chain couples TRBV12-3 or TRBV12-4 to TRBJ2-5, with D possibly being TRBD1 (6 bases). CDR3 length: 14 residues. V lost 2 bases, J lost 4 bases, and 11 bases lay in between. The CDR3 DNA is TGTGCCAGCAGTTTACAGGGGTGGGCAGAGACCCAGTACTTC. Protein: CASSLQGWAETQYF.

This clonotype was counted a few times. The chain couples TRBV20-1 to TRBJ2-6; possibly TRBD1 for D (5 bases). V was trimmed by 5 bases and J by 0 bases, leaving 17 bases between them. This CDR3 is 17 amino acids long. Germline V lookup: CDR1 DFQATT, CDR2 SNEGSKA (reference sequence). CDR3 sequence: CSAPPTRQISGANVLTF. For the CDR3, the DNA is TGCAGTGCTCCACCGACCAGACAGATCTCTGGGGCCAACGTCCTGACTTTC.

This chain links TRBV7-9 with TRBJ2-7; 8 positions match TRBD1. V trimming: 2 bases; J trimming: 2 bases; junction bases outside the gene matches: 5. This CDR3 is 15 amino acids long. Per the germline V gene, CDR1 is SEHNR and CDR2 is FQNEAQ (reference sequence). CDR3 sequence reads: CASSLRGTGTYEQYF. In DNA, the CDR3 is TGTGCCAGCAGCTTAAGGGGGACAGGAACCTACGAGCAGTACTTC.

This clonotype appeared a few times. The CDR3 protein is CSARDRISSSYNEQFF. CDR3 DNA sequence: TGCAGTGCTAGAGATCGTATCTCAAGCTCCTACAATGAGCAGTTCTTC. The V call is TRBV20-1, the J call TRBJ2-1; D gene ambiguous. In germline, CDR1 is DFQATT, CDR2 SNEGSKA (reference sequence). V was cut by 0 bases and J by 0 bases, with 12 bases left in between. The CDR3 extends over 16 amino acids.

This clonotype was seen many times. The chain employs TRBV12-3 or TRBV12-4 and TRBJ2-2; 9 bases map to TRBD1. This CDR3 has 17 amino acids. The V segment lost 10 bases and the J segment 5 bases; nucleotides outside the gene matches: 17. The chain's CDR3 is CATDGIQGALRTGELFF. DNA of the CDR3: TGTGCCACCGATGGCATACAGGGGGCATTGAGGACCGGGGAGCTGTTTTTT.

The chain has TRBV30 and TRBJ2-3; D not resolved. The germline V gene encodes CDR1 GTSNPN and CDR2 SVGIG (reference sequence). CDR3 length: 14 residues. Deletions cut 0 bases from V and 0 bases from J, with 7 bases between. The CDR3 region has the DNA TGTGCCTGGAGTGTTAGTAGGAGCACAGATACGCAGTATTTT. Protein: CAWSVSRSTDTQYF.

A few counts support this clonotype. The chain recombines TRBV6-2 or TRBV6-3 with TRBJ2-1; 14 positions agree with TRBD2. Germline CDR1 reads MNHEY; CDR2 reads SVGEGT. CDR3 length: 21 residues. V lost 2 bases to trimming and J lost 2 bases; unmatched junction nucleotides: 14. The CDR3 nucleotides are TGTGCCAGCAGTTACCCGGACAGACTAGCGGGGGGGAGGTCGACCTACAATGAGCAGTTCTTC. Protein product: CASSYPDRLAGGRSTYNEQFF.

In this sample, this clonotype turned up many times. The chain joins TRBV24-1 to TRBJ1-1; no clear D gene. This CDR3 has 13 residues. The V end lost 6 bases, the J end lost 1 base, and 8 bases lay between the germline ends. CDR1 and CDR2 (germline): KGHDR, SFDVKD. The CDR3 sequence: CATSLGQNTEAFF. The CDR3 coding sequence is TGTGCCACCAGTTTGGGCCAGAACACTGAAGCTTTCTTT.

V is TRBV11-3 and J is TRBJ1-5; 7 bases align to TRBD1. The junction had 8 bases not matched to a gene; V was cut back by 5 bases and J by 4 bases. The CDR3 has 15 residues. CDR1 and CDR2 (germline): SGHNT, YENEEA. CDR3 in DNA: TGTGCCAGCAGCCGGGGGACAGCCGAGAATCAGCCCCAGCATTTT. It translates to CASSRGTAENQPQHF.

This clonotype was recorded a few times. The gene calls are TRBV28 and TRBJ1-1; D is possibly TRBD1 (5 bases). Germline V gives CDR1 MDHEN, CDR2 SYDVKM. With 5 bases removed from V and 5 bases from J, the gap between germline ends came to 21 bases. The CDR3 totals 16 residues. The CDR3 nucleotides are TGTGCCAGCAGTCCTCTCAGGTCGGGGGGGGAAACTGAAGCTTTCTTT. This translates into CASSPLRSGGETEAFF.

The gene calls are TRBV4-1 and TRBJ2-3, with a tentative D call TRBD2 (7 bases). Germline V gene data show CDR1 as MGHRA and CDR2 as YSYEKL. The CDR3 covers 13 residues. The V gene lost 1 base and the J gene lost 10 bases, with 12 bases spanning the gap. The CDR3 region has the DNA TGCGCCAGCAGCCAAGTCGGGGGGCCCTCGCAGTATTTT. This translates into CASSQVGGPSQYF.